This T cell receptor (beta chain) is drawn from a study of a mutant IDH1 vaccine in newly diagnosed glioma. Whole-study context: Administration of eight vaccinations to patients took place in weeks 1, 3, 5, 7, 11, 15, 19, 23. Investigators started vaccination 4-6 weeks after radiotherapy alone, or with temozolomide cycles. Mean patient age was about 40 years; 62.5% were male and approximately 38% female. Patients were pretreated with radiotherapy, temozolomide, or both, mostly both.

Generated by immunoSEQ multiplex PCR, the TCRdb table keeps only in-frame clones and is missing some. The sample shows tens of thousands of clones, less than 85% of them seen only once. Time point in this sample: week 11, during vaccination. All doses held 300 ug of mutant IDH1 20-mer peptide, with topical imiquimod. As regards this clone: Its antigen is unidentified.

The source was PBMCs, collected from a glioma patient whose treatment included an IDH1 peptide vaccine. The TCR originated in a man younger than 40 with glioma.

CDR3 DNA sequence: TGTGCCAGCAGGACCAGGGGGGAAGCTGAAGCTTTCTTT. Translation gives CASRTRGEAEAFF. The gene calls are TRBV6-1 and TRBJ1-1, with 7 bases identical to TRBD1. The V and J ends lost 6 bases and 6 bases, in that order; junction bases with no gene match: 7. CDR1 is MNHNS, CDR2 SASEGT, per germline. This CDR3 comprises 13 residues.